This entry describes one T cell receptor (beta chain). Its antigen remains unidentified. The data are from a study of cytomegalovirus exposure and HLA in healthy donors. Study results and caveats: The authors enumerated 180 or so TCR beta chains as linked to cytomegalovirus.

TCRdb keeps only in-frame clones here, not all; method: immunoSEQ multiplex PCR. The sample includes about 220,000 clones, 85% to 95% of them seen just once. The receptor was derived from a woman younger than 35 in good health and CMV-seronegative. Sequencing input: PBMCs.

The CDR3 loop reads CASSAGQGVTEQYF. The CDR3 DNA reads TGTGCCAGTAGTGCGGGACAGGGCGTTACCGAGCAGTACTTC. This chain connects TRBV19 to TRBJ2-7, with 9 bases fitting TRBD1. V lost 5 bases, J lost 6 bases, and 8 bases stayed unmatched. The CDR3 length is 14 residues. The germline CDR1 and CDR2 sequences are LNHDA and SQIVND (reference sequence).